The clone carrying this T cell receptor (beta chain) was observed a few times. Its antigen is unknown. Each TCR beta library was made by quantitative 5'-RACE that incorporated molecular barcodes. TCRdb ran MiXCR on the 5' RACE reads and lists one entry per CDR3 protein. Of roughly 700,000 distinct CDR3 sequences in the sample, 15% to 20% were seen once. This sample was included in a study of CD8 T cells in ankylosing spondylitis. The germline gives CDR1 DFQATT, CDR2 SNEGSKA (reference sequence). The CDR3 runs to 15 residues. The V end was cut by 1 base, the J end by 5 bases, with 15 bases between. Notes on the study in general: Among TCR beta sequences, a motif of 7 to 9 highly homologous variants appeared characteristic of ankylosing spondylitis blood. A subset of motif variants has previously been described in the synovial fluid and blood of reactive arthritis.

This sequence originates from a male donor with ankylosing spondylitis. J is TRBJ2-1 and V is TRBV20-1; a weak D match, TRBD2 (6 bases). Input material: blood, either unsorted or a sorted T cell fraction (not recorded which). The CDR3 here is CSARGQKGLDNEQFF. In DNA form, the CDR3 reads TGCAGTGCTAGAGGTCAAAAGGGACTCGACAATGAGCAGTTCTTC.